One T cell receptor (beta chain) is described in this entry. Its cognate antigen is unknown. J lost 2 bases, V lost 6 bases, and 12 bases had no gene match. This CDR3 comprises 16 residues. Germline V gene lookup returns CDR1 PRHDT and CDR2 FYEKMQ (reference sequence). Method: immunoSEQ multiplex PCR; TCRdb's copy keeps in-frame clones and lacks some. Here the sample spans approximately 58,000 clones, around nine tenths being singletons. The sample originates from a study of OX40 agonist ivuxolimab in advanced cancers. Study as a whole: It was permissible to have had prior anti-PD-1, anti-PD-L1 or anti-CTLA-4 therapy, and about 40% had some.

At baseline, cycle 4 day 1, and cycle 7 day 1, blood was sampled. General study findings and limits: At doses 0.1 to 3.0 mg/kg, CD4+ and CD8+ clones expanded.

Here the sequenced sample was CD4+ or CD8+ T cells sorted from blood, taken in a trial of the OX40 agonist ivuxolimab. The chain links TRBV13 to TRBJ2-5; 7 bases agree with TRBD2. The clonotype was recovered from an adult with an advanced solid tumor such as melanoma, head and neck, liver or kidney cancer. The CDR3 nucleotides are TGTGCCAGCAGTAGATTAGCGGGCCTACGTCAAGAGACCCAGTACTTC. Its protein product is CASSRLAGLRQETQYF.